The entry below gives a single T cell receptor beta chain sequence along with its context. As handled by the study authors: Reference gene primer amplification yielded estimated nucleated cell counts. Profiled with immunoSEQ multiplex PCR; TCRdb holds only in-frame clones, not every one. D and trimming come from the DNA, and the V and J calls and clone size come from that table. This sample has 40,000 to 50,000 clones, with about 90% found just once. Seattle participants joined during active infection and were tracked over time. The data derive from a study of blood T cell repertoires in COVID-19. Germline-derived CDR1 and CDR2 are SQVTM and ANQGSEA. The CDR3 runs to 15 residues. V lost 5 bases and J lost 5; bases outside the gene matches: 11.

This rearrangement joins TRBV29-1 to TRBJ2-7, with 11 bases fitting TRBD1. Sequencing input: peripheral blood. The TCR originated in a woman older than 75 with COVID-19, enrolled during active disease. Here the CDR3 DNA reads TGCAGCGTTCAAACGGGACAGGGGGTAGATCACGAGCAGTACTTC. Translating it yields CSVQTGQGVDHEQYF.